This TCR beta chain emerged from a study of CD8 T cells in Susac syndrome. Reverse transcription of roughly 0.5 to 1 ug RNA was carried out with random hexamers. The TCR beta CDR3 was amplified by immunoSEQ multiplex PCR across 54 Vbeta, 13 Jbeta. Each CDR3 protein is one row after TCRdb ran MiXCR on the immunoSEQ multiplex PCR reads. Here the sample spans some 200,000 distinct CDR3 sequences, around 95% being singletons. Sequencing of TCR beta, carried out with a high-throughput approach, was applied to CD8+ and CD4+ T cells from the blood. This TCR was sampled from a human donor with multiple sclerosis. Sequencing input: CD4+ T cells from PBMCs.

CDR3: CASSRGQGGPNRNQPQHF. CDR3 bases: TGTGCCAGCAGCCGAGGGCAGGGTGGCCCTAATCGCAATCAGCCCCAGCATTTT. The rearrangement uses TRBV7-8 and TRBJ1-5; D may be TRBD1 (5 bases). The CDR3 has 18 amino acids. Germline V gene sequence: CDR1 SGHVS, CDR2 FQNEAQ. Trimming took off 5 bases at V and 2 bases at J, with 22 bases between the two ends. The whole variable domain, filled in from reference TRBV7-8 and TRBJ1-5, reads GAGVSQSPRYKVAKRGQDVALRCDPISGHVSLFWYQQALGQGPEFLTYFQNEAQLDKSGLPSDRFFAERPEGSVSTLKIQRTQQEDSAVYLCASSRGQGGPNRNQPQHFGDGTRLSIL.